Listed below are T cell receptor beta chains from one sample, sequenced in a study of blood T cell repertoires in COVID-19. TCRdb's table, derived via immunoSEQ multiplex PCR, lists solely in-frame clones and lacks some. The sample consists of about 180,000 clones, around nine tenths of them appearing once. Sequencing input: peripheral blood. All receptors come from a man aged 50-60 years with acute or convalescent COVID-19. Both conserved end residues are trimmed from each CDR3.

V	J	CDR3
TRBV2	TRBJ1-6	ASSEGRYSPLH
TRBV6-1	TRBJ2-4	ASSEDGQAVLAGSRGRDIQY
TRBV29-1	TRBJ2-3	SVTLGTQY
TRBV9	TRBJ2-2	ASSSRTGTSGNTGELF
TRBV27	TRBJ2-7	ASTGRAGNEQY
TRBV5-1	TRBJ2-7	ASSAGSVTYEQY
TRBV7-2	TRBJ2-5	ASSLERQGARLETQY
TRBV5-1	TRBJ2-7	ASSSNRDATYEQY
TRBV28	TRBJ2-3	ASSFHAGGITDTQY
TRBV5-6	TRBJ2-5	ASSYRDTEETQY
TRBV19	TRBJ2-7	ASSTTSASWDEQY
TRBV5-1	TRBJ2-1	ASSPVGSSYNEQF
TRBV7-9	TRBJ1-2	ASSFRDHYGYT
TRBV6-1	TRBJ2-1	ASSEWLAAYNEQF
TRBV28	TRBJ2-7	ASSKLIGGLYEQY
TRBV12-3/TRBV12-4	TRBJ2-1	ASSLLASPQF
TRBV6-2/TRBV6-3	TRBJ1-5	ASSYKGSQPQH
TRBV27	TRBJ1-5	ASSSGGSQH
TRBV11-2	TRBJ2-5	ASSLAHEETQY
TRBV5-6	TRBJ1-1	ASSRRTGLNTEAF
TRBV12-1	TRBJ2-1	ASSLSLKPSYNEQF